This is a list of T cell receptor beta chains from one sample in a study of breast tumors, draining lymph nodes, adjacent tissues. TCRdb redid the calling of the multiplex PCR reads with MiXCR, one entry per CDR3 protein. The sample has about 35,000 distinct CDR3 sequences, around a third seen once. The specimen was breast tumor tissue. All receptors come from a female donor with breast cancer. Some clones in this sample may be carry-over from other donors' samples. Each CDR3 is given with its conserved first and last residue. D genes are given only for firm matches. Clone sizes are given selectively: once, few, many, or a class where the clone is expanded.

v_call,j_call,d_call,clone_size,cdr3_nt,cdr3_aa
TRBV24-1,TRBJ1-5,TRBD1,many,TGTGCCACCAGTGACACCAACAGGGGTCGGGGTCAGCCCCAGCATTTT,CATSDTNRGRGQPQHF
TRBV12-3/TRBV12-4,TRBJ2-3,.,many,TGTGCCAGCGGCAACAGAGACACCACATATACGCAGTATTTT,CASGNRDTTYTQYF
TRBV12-3/TRBV12-4,TRBJ2-1,TRBD2,.,TGTGCCAGCAGTACCGGGACTAGCGGGGGAAATGAGCAGTTCTTC,CASSTGTSGGNEQFF
TRBV20-1,TRBJ2-3,TRBD1,many,TGCAGTGCTAGGAGAGACAGGGGTACAGATACGCAGTATTTT,CSARRDRGTDTQYF
TRBV2,TRBJ2-3,.,.,TGTGCCCGCGGGCTTACCACAGATACGCAGTATTTT,CARGLTTDTQYF
TRBV27,TRBJ2-7,.,many,TGTGCCAGCAGGCAACAGGGAGAGCAGTACTTC,CASRQQGEQYF
TRBV4-2,TRBJ1-1,.,.,TGTGCCAGCAGCCAAGAACGACAGGTAGAAGCTTTCTTT,CASSQERQVEAFF
TRBV2,TRBJ2-2,.,many,TGTGCCAGCGAGCGGAAGGGACGGAACACCGGGGAGCTGTTTTTT,CASERKGRNTGELFF
TRBV7-9,TRBJ2-2,.,many,TGTGCCAGCAGCTTAGACAGTATCACCGGGGAGCTGTTTTTT,CASSLDSITGELFF
TRBV5-6,TRBJ2-5,.,.,TGTGCCAGCAGCTCCGGGGGAGGGGGAGAGACCCAGTACTTC,CASSSGGGGETQYF
TRBV12-3/TRBV12-4,TRBJ2-7,.,many,TGTGCCAGCAGTACCCTCCCCGGGTACGAGCAGTACTTC,CASSTLPGYEQYF
TRBV3-1,TRBJ2-1,.,many,TGTGCCAGCAGCCAATGGGGGGCCCGGTTCTTC,CASSQWGARFF
TRBV9,TRBJ2-7,TRBD2,once,TGTGCCAGCAGCCCAGGGACTAGCGGGGGAATGGACGAGCAGTACTTC,CASSPGTSGGMDEQYF
TRBV5-1,TRBJ2-1,TRBD2,.,TGCGCCAGCAGCTTAGGACTAGCGGGATATAATGAGCAGTTCTTC,CASSLGLAGYNEQFF